The 5 T cell receptor beta chains in this list originate from one sample, sequenced in a study of response to subunit inactivated influenza vaccine. In TCRdb, the RT-PCR reads were re-called with MiXCR into one record per CDR3 protein. In the table there are about 480,000 distinct CDR3 sequences, approximately 10% of which are singletons. Sequenced material: PBMCs from blood, taken around seven weeks after vaccination. The receptors shown here come from a man in his fifties who received an inactivated influenza vaccine.

This clonotype showed up just a few times. J is TRBJ2-1 and V is TRBV24-1; the D gene is possibly TRBD2 (5 bases). Trimming cost V 4 bases and J 1 base, with 10 bases left between them. This CDR3 has 15 residues. CDR1 is KGHDR, CDR2 SFDVKD, per germline. The CDR3 DNA reads as TGTGCCACCAGTGACCCGACTATTTCCTACAATGAGCAGTTCTTC. Its translation: CATSDPTISYNEQFF.

This clonotype appeared many times. The gene calls are TRBV5-1 and TRBJ1-3, with unresolved D. Germline loops: CDR1 SGHRS, CDR2 YFSETQ. CDR3 length equals 12 residues. The V end was cut by 4 bases, the J end by 4 bases, with 6 bases between. The CDR3 coding sequence is TGCGCCAGCAGCCGAGACGGAAACACCATATATTTT. Its protein is CASSRDGNTIYF.

V gene TRBV4-1 combines with J gene TRBJ1-2; no clear D. The germline gives CDR1 MGHRA, CDR2 YSYEKL. Trimming cost V 3 bases and J 0 bases, with 11 bases left between them. The CDR3 consists of 15 residues. The CDR3 DNA reads TGCGCCAGCAGCCATGGACGCAGAGCTAACTATGGCTACACCTTC. Amino acids: CASSHGRRANYGYTF.

The gene calls are TRBV2 and TRBJ1-5; tentatively, D is TRBD1 (6 bases). The CDR3 is 16 amino acids. V was cut by 2 bases and J by 3 bases, with 14 bases left in between. Germline V gene sequence: CDR1 SNHLY, CDR2 FYNNEI. The CDR3 reads CASSELAGEINQPQHF. For the CDR3, the DNA is TGTGCCAGCAGTGAATTGGCAGGGGAAATCAATCAGCCCCAGCATTTT. Together with reference TRBV2 and TRBJ1-5, the CDR3 gives the full variable domain: EPEVTQTPSHQVTQMGQEVILRCVPISNHLYFYWYRQILGQKVEFLVSFYNNEISEKSEIFDDQFSVERPDGSNFTLKIRSTKLEDSAMYFCASSELAGEINQPQHFGDGTRLSIL.

This clonotype showed up many times. The chain is built from TRBV10-3 and TRBJ2-5, with D uncertain. The CDR3 covers 16 residues. Trimming removed 3 bases at V and 2 bases at J, with 16 bases between. Germline CDR1 reads ENHRY; CDR2 reads SYGVKD. CDR3 region: CAISEDLGQMQETQYF. DNA for the CDR3: TGTGCCATCAGTGAAGATCTTGGGCAGATGCAAGAGACCCAGTACTTC.